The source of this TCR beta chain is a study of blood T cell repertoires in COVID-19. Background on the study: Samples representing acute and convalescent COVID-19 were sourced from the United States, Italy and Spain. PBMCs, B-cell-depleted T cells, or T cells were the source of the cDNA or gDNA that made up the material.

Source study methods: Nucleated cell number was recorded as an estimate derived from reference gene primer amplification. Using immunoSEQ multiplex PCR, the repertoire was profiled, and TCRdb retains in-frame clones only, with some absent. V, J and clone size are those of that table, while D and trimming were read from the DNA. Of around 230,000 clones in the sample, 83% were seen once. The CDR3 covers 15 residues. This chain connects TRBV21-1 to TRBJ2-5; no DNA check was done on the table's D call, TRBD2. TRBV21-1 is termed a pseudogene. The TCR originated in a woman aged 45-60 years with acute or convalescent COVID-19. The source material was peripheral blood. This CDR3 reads CASSKDNSPGETQYF. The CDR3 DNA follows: TGTGCCAGCAGCAAAGATAACTCCCCGGGGGAGACCCAGTACTTC.